The 23 T cell receptor beta chains given below trace back to one sample, sequenced in a study of somatic mutations in cytotoxic T cells in rheumatoid arthritis. Assay used: immunoSEQ multiplex PCR; TCRdb lists only in-frame clones, some missing. The sample has 6,500 to 9,000 clones, approximately 68% seen once; the top ten hold 37%. Material: CD8+ T cells sorted from blood. The source of these receptors is an adult with rheumatoid arthritis.

This chain connects TRBV7-6 to TRBJ1-5, with 9 bases lining up with TRBD1. The CDR3 covers 14 residues. V gave up 5 bases and J gave up 5 bases; unmatched junction bases: 4. In germline, CDR1 is SGHVS, CDR2 FNYEAQ. The CDR3 region has the DNA TGTGCCAGCAGCCCGGGACAGGGCCATCAGCCCCAGCATTTT. Translation: CASSPGQGHQPQHF.

The chain combines TRBV28 with TRBJ2-7, with D perhaps matching TRBD1 (5 bases). Germline V lookup: CDR1 MDHEN, CDR2 SYDVKM. V dropped 7 bases and J dropped 5 bases, with 15 bases sitting between them. The CDR3 consists of 13 residues. The CDR3 is CASNYDRAHEQYF. CDR3 coding DNA: TGTGCCAGCAATTATGACAGAGCCCACGAGCAGTACTTC.

This clone was picked up one time. This chain connects TRBV30 to TRBJ2-1; D may be TRBD1 (6 bases). This CDR3 has 12 amino acids. Germline V CDR1 and CDR2: GTSNPN, SVGIG (reference sequence). CDR3 DNA sequence: TGTGCACGGACAGCGCGATCGGGGGAGCAGTTCTTC. Translating it yields CARTARSGEQFF.

The chain recombines TRBV19 with TRBJ1-5; D may be TRBD1 (5 bases). V lost 1 base, J lost 6 bases, and 13 bases lay in between. Per germline, CDR1 LNHDA and CDR2 SQIVND (reference sequence). The length of the CDR3 is 15 residues. The CDR3 DNA reads as TGTGCCAGTAGTATAGTAGCCAGGGCGGTTCAGCCCCAGCATTTT. Protein product: CASSIVARAVQPQHF.

The chain couples TRBV7-2 to TRBJ1-4; D is unclear. The germline V gene has CDR1 SGHTA and CDR2 FQGNSA. V was shortened by 1 base and J by 7 bases, with 16 bases between the two germline ends. This CDR3 region has 16 residues. The CDR3 nucleotides are TGTGCCAGCAGCTTAGTACGGACGGCGGGTGGTGAAAAACTGTTTTTT. Its translation: CASSLVRTAGGEKLFF.

This clone was observed a few times. This chain uses TRBV7-9 with TRBJ2-3; D not certain. CDR1 is SEHNR, CDR2 FQNEAQ, per germline (reference sequence). Trimming removed 0 bases at V and 3 bases at J, with 13 bases between. The CDR3 runs 16 residues. The CDR3 protein is CASSLATAESTDTQYF. In DNA, the CDR3 is TGTGCCAGCAGCTTAGCAACGGCCGAAAGTACAGATACGCAGTATTTT.

The V gene is TRBV28, the J gene TRBJ2-5, with 11 bases lining up with TRBD2. CDR1 is MDHEN and CDR2 is SYDVKM in the germline V gene. The CDR3 runs 17 residues. Trimming at V came to 5 bases and at J to 1 base, leaving 9 bases not matched to a gene. CDR3 sequence (DNA): TGTGCCAGCAGTCTTTTTTTGGGGACTAGCGGCCAAGAGACCCAGTACTTC. Protein product: CASSLFLGTSGQETQYF.

The J gene is TRBJ2-7, the V gene TRBV10-1; possible D gene TRBD1, 7 bases. Trimming took 8 bases from V and 0 from J, leaving 20 bases between them. The CDR3 totals 16 residues. In germline, CDR1 is WNHNN, CDR2 SYGVQD (reference sequence). The CDR3 DNA reads TGCGCCAGCCGAGACCGTCTCCAGGGGGGCTCCTACGAGCAGTACTTC. Protein product: CASRDRLQGGSYEQYF.

Only one count was recorded for this clone. V usage is TRBV9 and J usage is TRBJ2-3; TRBD1 matches at 7 bases. Losses at the gene ends were 6 bases for V and 2 bases for J; bases not matched to a gene: 9. In germline, CDR1 is SGDLS, CDR2 YYNGEE. The CDR3 has 15 amino acids. The CDR3 loop reads CASNRGRGNTDTQYF. The CDR3 DNA reads as TGTGCCAGCAACAGGGGAAGGGGTAACACAGATACGCAGTATTTT.

The chain employs TRBV2 and TRBJ1-1; no clear D gene. V was cut by 8 bases and J by 0 bases, with 7 bases left in between. The CDR3 contains 12 residues. CDR1 and CDR2 from the germline V gene are SNHLY and FYNNEI. The CDR3 protein is CASSGMNTEAFF. The CDR3 region has the DNA TGTGCCAGCTCCGGAATGAACACTGAAGCTTTCTTT. The full variable domain, rest sourced from reference TRBV2 and TRBJ1-1, is EPEVTQTPSHQVTQMGQEVILRCVPISNHLYFYWYRQILGQKVEFLVSFYNNEISEKSEIFDDQFSVERPDGSNFTLKIRSTKLEDSAMYFCASSGMNTEAFFGQGTRLTVV.

The chain is built from TRBV6-5 and TRBJ2-3; 8 bases are a match to TRBD1. Germline trimming cut 0 bases from V and 6 bases from J; bases unmatched to any gene: 8. The length of the CDR3 is 16 residues. Germline CDR1 reads MNHEY; CDR2 reads SVGAGI. CDR3 in DNA: TGTGCCAGCAGTTACTCTTCGACAGGGGCAGGGGATACGCAGTATTTT. This codes for CASSYSSTGAGDTQYF.

This chain joins TRBV6-6 and TRBJ2-7; D not certain. The germline gives CDR1 MNHNY, CDR2 SVGAGI (reference sequence). This CDR3 is built from 13 residues. The ends were cut back, 5 bases at V and 0 bases at J, with 8 bases in the middle. The CDR3 coding sequence is TGTGCCAGCAGTCCTACGGGCTCCTACGAGCAGTACTTC. Translated: CASSPTGSYEQYF.

This clone was detected once. The V call is TRBV28, the J call TRBJ2-7; the D gene is possibly TRBD2 (6 bases). The CDR3 has 11 amino acids. V was cut by 4 bases and J by 9 bases, with 10 bases left in between. Germline assignment: CDR1 MDHEN and CDR2 SYDVKM. The CDR3 DNA follows: TGTGCCAGCAGTTCACTAGCAGGGCAGTACTTC. Encoded protein: CASSSLAGQYF.

V gene TRBV6-5 combines with J gene TRBJ1-1; D unclear. The V gene lost 6 bases and the J gene lost 7 bases, with 12 bases spanning the gap. CDR1 is MNHEY and CDR2 is SVGAGI in the germline V gene. This CDR3 has 12 amino acids. Here the CDR3 reads CASRGGMDEAFF. For the CDR3, the DNA is TGTGCCAGCAGAGGAGGGATGGATGAAGCTTTCTTT.

The CDR3 DNA reads TGTGCCAGTAGTATAGATCTGGGTGTAAAAACTGAAGCTTTCTTT. As protein: CASSIDLGVKTEAFF. This chain links TRBV19 with TRBJ1-1, with D unclear. Germline loops: CDR1 LNHDA, CDR2 SQIVND (reference sequence). The CDR3 length is 15 residues. V was clipped by 0 bases and J by 5 bases, with 13 bases between them. The full variable domain, completed using reference TRBV19 and TRBJ1-1, is DGGITQSPKYLFRKEGQNVTLSCEQNLNHDAMYWYRQDPGQGLRLIYYSQIVNDFQKGDIAEGYSVSREKKESFPLTVTSAQKNPTAFYLCASSIDLGVKTEAFFGQGTRLTVV.

This chain connects TRBV7-6 to TRBJ2-1; 9 nucleotides line up with TRBD2. V dropped 0 bases and J dropped 9; count of bases not matched to a gene: 6. The CDR3 extends over 15 amino acids. Germline CDR1 SGHVS, CDR2 FNYEAQ. CDR3 in amino acids: CASSLAASGEAEQFF. CDR3 in DNA: TGTGCCAGCAGCTTAGCGGCTAGCGGGGAAGCTGAGCAGTTCTTC.

There are a few counts of this clone. The V call is TRBV7-9, the J call TRBJ1-2; the match to TRBD1 covers 10 bases. The CDR3 spans 17 residues. Trimming took 2 bases from V and 2 from J; bases not matched to a gene: 8. Germline V gene data show CDR1 as SEHNR and CDR2 as FQNEAQ (reference sequence). The CDR3 bases are TGTGCCAGCAGCTTATTTGGGACAGGGGTGGAAAACTATGGCTACACCTTC. Amino acid sequence: CASSLFGTGVENYGYTF.

The V gene is TRBV5-3, the J gene TRBJ2-4; unclear D gene. TRBV5-3 is labeled an ORF, and its function is uncertain. The CDR3 is made up of 13 amino acids. The germline V and J ends were trimmed by 10 bases and 1 base, with 12 bases remaining between them. This CDR3 reads CAPETTAKNIQYF. CDR3 bases: TGTGCCCCAGAGACCACGGCCAAAAACATTCAGTACTTC.

This clone was seen once. V gene TRBV13 combines with J gene TRBJ2-7; the D gene is possibly TRBD1 (6 bases). Germline loops: CDR1 PRHDT, CDR2 FYEKMQ (reference sequence). The CDR3 covers 14 residues. The V end lost 2 bases, the J end lost 6 bases, and 14 bases lay between the germline ends. This CDR3 is CASSLRTVDPEQYF. CDR3 DNA: TGTGCCAGCAGCTTACGGACAGTGGACCCCGAGCAGTACTTC.

The gene calls are TRBV5-8 and TRBJ2-1; 9 positions match TRBD1. The CDR3 loop spans 16 amino acids. Losses at the gene ends were 4 bases for V and 7 bases for J; bases not matched to a gene: 12. From germline, CDR1 is SGHTS and CDR2 YDEGEE. CDR3 loop: CASSPWHGQGRNEQFF. In nucleotides, the CDR3 is TGTGCCAGCAGCCCGTGGCATGGACAGGGGAGAAATGAGCAGTTCTTC.

The chain combines TRBV28 with TRBJ2-5; 7 bases align to TRBD1. The germline gives CDR1 MDHEN, CDR2 SYDVKM. The CDR3 has 17 residues. V trimming: 2 bases; J trimming: 5 bases; junction bases outside the gene matches: 14. The CDR3 spells CASSLEATGWSGETQYF. In DNA, the CDR3 is TGTGCCAGCAGTTTAGAAGCGACAGGGTGGTCAGGCGAGACCCAGTACTTC.

The chain links TRBV9 to TRBJ1-3; 7 bases align to TRBD1. The V segment lost 4 bases and the J segment 1 base; nucleotides outside the gene matches: 8. The CDR3 is made up of 16 amino acids. Germline loops: CDR1 SGDLS, CDR2 YYNGEE. CDR3 nucleotide sequence: TGTGCCAGCAGCCCAGGGGGACCCGGGTCTGGAAACACCATATATTTT. Protein product: CASSPGGPGSGNTIYF.

The chain uses TRBV6-1 and TRBJ1-2, with 11 bases that match TRBD1. The CDR3 runs to 16 residues. With V trimmed by 4 bases and J by 6 bases, 10 bases remained unmatched. Germline V gene sequence: CDR1 MNHNS, CDR2 SASEGT. The CDR3 spells CASSGSDRGLGNGYTF. CDR3 DNA sequence: TGTGCCAGCAGTGGATCGGACAGGGGGCTTGGGAATGGCTACACCTTC.